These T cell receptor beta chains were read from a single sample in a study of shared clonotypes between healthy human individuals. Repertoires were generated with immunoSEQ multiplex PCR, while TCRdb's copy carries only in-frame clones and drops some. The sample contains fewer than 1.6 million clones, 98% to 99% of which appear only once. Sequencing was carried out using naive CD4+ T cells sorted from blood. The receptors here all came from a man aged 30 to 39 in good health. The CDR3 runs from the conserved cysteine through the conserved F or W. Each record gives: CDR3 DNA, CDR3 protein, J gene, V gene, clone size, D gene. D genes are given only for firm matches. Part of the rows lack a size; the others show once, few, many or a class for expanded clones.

cdr3_nt: TGTGCCAGCAGTGCGCTTTGGAGCTCTGGGGCCAACGTCCTGACTTTC
cdr3_aa: CASSALWSSGANVLTF
j_call: TRBJ2-6
v_call: TRBV6-1
clone_size: once
d_call: -

cdr3_nt: TGTGCCAGTACTATCTCCGGGACAGGGGGCAATCAGCCCCAGCATTTT
cdr3_aa: CASTISGTGGNQPQHF
j_call: TRBJ1-5
v_call: TRBV19
clone_size: -
d_call: TRBD1

cdr3_nt: TGTGCCAGCCGTTCTCCGGGACAGAACTATGGCTACACCTTC
cdr3_aa: CASRSPGQNYGYTF
j_call: TRBJ1-2
v_call: TRBV28
clone_size: -
d_call: TRBD1

cdr3_nt: TGTGCCAGCAGCCAAGAGGAAACTGGGGCCAACGTCCTGACTTTC
cdr3_aa: CASSQEETGANVLTF
j_call: TRBJ2-6
v_call: TRBV4-2
clone_size: -
d_call: -

cdr3_nt: TGTGCCAGCAGCTCCATCGCATCCTACGAGCAGTACTTC
cdr3_aa: CASSSIASYEQYF
j_call: TRBJ2-7
v_call: TRBV7-2
clone_size: -
d_call: -

cdr3_nt: TGTGCCAGCAGTGAAGCGGGAGGGCCCACAGATACGCAGTATTTT
cdr3_aa: CASSEAGGPTDTQYF
j_call: TRBJ2-3
v_call: TRBV6-1
clone_size: -
d_call: TRBD2

cdr3_nt: TGCAGCGTTGAGATACTGGGGGTTATGGGGGAGCAGTACTTC
cdr3_aa: CSVEILGVMGEQYF
j_call: TRBJ2-7
v_call: TRBV29-1
clone_size: -
d_call: -

cdr3_nt: TGCGCCAGCACTCAGAATCCGGACAGCCCGGGGACTGAAGCTTTCTTT
cdr3_aa: CASTQNPDSPGTEAFF
j_call: TRBJ1-1
v_call: TRBV5-1
clone_size: -
d_call: -

cdr3_nt: TGTGCCAGCAGTTACTCCGACAATAACTATGGCTACACCTTC
cdr3_aa: CASSYSDNNYGYTF
j_call: TRBJ1-2
v_call: TRBV6-5
clone_size: -
d_call: -

cdr3_nt: TGTGCCAGCTCACCCGGCGGGCGAGGACAGCCCCAGCATTTT
cdr3_aa: CASSPGGRGQPQHF
j_call: TRBJ1-5
v_call: TRBV18
clone_size: -
d_call: -

cdr3_nt: TGCGCCAGCAAGGTAGCGGAAGCCCGCACAGATACGCAGTATTTT
cdr3_aa: CASKVAEARTDTQYF
j_call: TRBJ2-3
v_call: TRBV5-1
clone_size: once
d_call: -

cdr3_nt: TGCGCCAGCAGCTTTGGACTAGCGTCTGCTAGATCCTACGAGCAGTACTTC
cdr3_aa: CASSFGLASARSYEQYF
j_call: TRBJ2-7
v_call: TRBV5-1
clone_size: -
d_call: TRBD2

cdr3_nt: TGCGCCAGCAGCTTGGCCTTGACTGCCGCTGAGCAGTTCTTC
cdr3_aa: CASSLALTAAEQFF
j_call: TRBJ2-1
v_call: TRBV5-1
clone_size: -
d_call: -

cdr3_nt: TGCAGCGTTGATCTGGGGGCGATGTCAGAGACCCAGTACTTC
cdr3_aa: CSVDLGAMSETQYF
j_call: TRBJ2-5
v_call: TRBV29-1
clone_size: -
d_call: -

cdr3_nt: TGTGCCAGCAGCCCCCGAGCGGAGGGGGGGACTGAGCAGTTCTTC
cdr3_aa: CASSPRAEGGTEQFF
j_call: TRBJ2-1
v_call: TRBV9
clone_size: -
d_call: -

cdr3_nt: TGTGCCAGCAGCTTTAAAAGGGGCAATCAGCCCCAGCATTTT
cdr3_aa: CASSFKRGNQPQHF
j_call: TRBJ1-5
v_call: TRBV7-2
clone_size: -
d_call: -

cdr3_nt: TGTGCCAGCAGTGTGGGACTAGCTTTCGATGAGCAGTTCTTC
cdr3_aa: CASSVGLAFDEQFF
j_call: TRBJ2-1
v_call: TRBV6-4
clone_size: -
d_call: TRBD2

cdr3_nt: TGTGCCAGCTCACCACTAGATTCGGAGACCCAGTACTTC
cdr3_aa: CASSPLDSETQYF
j_call: TRBJ2-5
v_call: TRBV18
clone_size: once
d_call: -

cdr3_nt: TGTGCCAGCAGCTTGGGGGGGAGTGCTTTAGGGAATGAAAAACTGTTTTTT
cdr3_aa: CASSLGGSALGNEKLFF
j_call: TRBJ1-4
v_call: TRBV5-4
clone_size: once
d_call: -

cdr3_nt: TGTGCCAGTAGATTCTTAGGGGGCGTCTATGGCTACACCTTC
cdr3_aa: CASRFLGGVYGYTF
j_call: TRBJ1-2
v_call: TRBV19
clone_size: -
d_call: TRBD1

cdr3_nt: TGTGCCAGTAGTATTAGGTGGAAGAACACCGGGGAGCTGTTTTTT
cdr3_aa: CASSIRWKNTGELFF
j_call: TRBJ2-2
v_call: TRBV19
clone_size: -
d_call: -

cdr3_nt: TGTGCCAGCTCAGCCGGTTCCGGGCAGCCCCAGCATTTT
cdr3_aa: CASSAGSGQPQHF
j_call: TRBJ1-5
v_call: TRBV18
clone_size: once
d_call: -

cdr3_nt: TGTGCCAGCAGCCCCCGGACAGGGACGGGCTATGGCTACACCTTC
cdr3_aa: CASSPRTGTGYGYTF
j_call: TRBJ1-2
v_call: TRBV7-9
clone_size: -
d_call: TRBD1

cdr3_nt: TGTGCCACCAGCAGAGATAGGGCTAGCGGGAGTGTTACGCAGTATTTT
cdr3_aa: CATSRDRASGSVTQYF
j_call: TRBJ2-3
v_call: TRBV15
clone_size: -
d_call: TRBD2

cdr3_nt: TGTGCCAGCAGGCGAGCGGGAGGTAGCACAGATACGCAGTATTTT
cdr3_aa: CASRRAGGSTDTQYF
j_call: TRBJ2-3
v_call: TRBV2
clone_size: -
d_call: TRBD2

cdr3_nt: TGTGCCAGCAGTTACTCCTCTTCACAGGCTAGAACTCACACCTTC
cdr3_aa: CASSYSSSQARTHTF
j_call: TRBJ1-2
v_call: TRBV6-5
clone_size: -
d_call: -

cdr3_nt: TGTGCCAGCAGCACAGGGTTGGATAACTATGGCTACACCTTC
cdr3_aa: CASSTGLDNYGYTF
j_call: TRBJ1-2
v_call: TRBV5-6
clone_size: -
d_call: -

cdr3_nt: TGTGCCAGCAGCCCCGGACACCCCTACGAGCAGTACTTC
cdr3_aa: CASSPGHPYEQYF
j_call: TRBJ2-7
v_call: TRBV28
clone_size: -
d_call: -

cdr3_nt: TGTGCCAGCAGTGAAGCGCGAGGGGTTGTCTCTGGCTACACCTTC
cdr3_aa: CASSEARGVVSGYTF
j_call: TRBJ1-2
v_call: TRBV2
clone_size: -
d_call: -

cdr3_nt: TGCAGTGCCAGACTTAGTGGGGACTTC
cdr3_aa: CSARLSGDF
j_call: TRBJ2-4
v_call: TRBV20-1
clone_size: -
d_call: -

cdr3_nt: TGTGCCAGCAGTACAAGGGGGCTCGAGCAGTACTTC
cdr3_aa: CASSTRGLEQYF
j_call: TRBJ2-7
v_call: TRBV28
clone_size: -
d_call: TRBD1

cdr3_nt: TGTGCCAGCAGCTTGGAAACCGGGCCCCTAGGCTACGAGCAGTACTTC
cdr3_aa: CASSLETGPLGYEQYF
j_call: TRBJ2-7
v_call: TRBV5-4
clone_size: -
d_call: -

cdr3_nt: TGTGCCACCTCAGCGGCCCTTTCGTTGAACACTGAAGCTTTCTTT
cdr3_aa: CATSAALSLNTEAFF
j_call: TRBJ1-1
v_call: TRBV15
clone_size: -
d_call: -

cdr3_nt: TGTGCCACCAGCAGAGATCCGCAGGGCTATGGCTACACCTTC
cdr3_aa: CATSRDPQGYGYTF
j_call: TRBJ1-2
v_call: TRBV15
clone_size: -
d_call: -

cdr3_nt: TGCAGCGTTGGTTGGCTAGCGAAGACAGATACGCAGTATTTT
cdr3_aa: CSVGWLAKTDTQYF
j_call: TRBJ2-3
v_call: TRBV29-1
clone_size: -
d_call: -

cdr3_nt: TGCGCCAGCAGCTTATACAGAGACTACGAGCAGTACTTC
cdr3_aa: CASSLYRDYEQYF
j_call: TRBJ2-7
v_call: TRBV5-1
clone_size: -
d_call: -

cdr3_nt: TGCGCCAGCAGCCAAGATGAGCGGGAGGGATACGAGCAGTACTTC
cdr3_aa: CASSQDEREGYEQYF
j_call: TRBJ2-7
v_call: TRBV4-1
clone_size: -
d_call: TRBD2

cdr3_nt: TGTGCCAGCAGTTTGGTTGAAAGGCCCACAGATACGCAGTATTTT
cdr3_aa: CASSLVERPTDTQYF
j_call: TRBJ2-3
v_call: TRBV28
clone_size: once
d_call: -

cdr3_nt: TGCGCCAGCGGTCTAGGGGGGCTGAACACTGAAGCTTTCTTT
cdr3_aa: CASGLGGLNTEAFF
j_call: TRBJ1-1
v_call: TRBV5-1
clone_size: -
d_call: -

cdr3_nt: TGTGCCAGTAGTACCTATCCGACCGGGACTAGCTCAGCCGGGGAGCTGTTTTTT
cdr3_aa: CASSTYPTGTSSAGELFF
j_call: TRBJ2-2
v_call: TRBV19
clone_size: -
d_call: TRBD2

cdr3_nt: TGCAGCGCCCAGAAGAGTAGCGCCAACCACGAGCAGTACTTC
cdr3_aa: CSAQKSSANHEQYF
j_call: TRBJ2-7
v_call: TRBV29-1
clone_size: -
d_call: -

cdr3_nt: TGTGCCAGCAGCAAACAGGGGGCGAGAATGAACACTGAAGCTTTCTTT
cdr3_aa: CASSKQGARMNTEAFF
j_call: TRBJ1-1
v_call: TRBV7-2
clone_size: -
d_call: TRBD1

cdr3_nt: TGTGCCAGCAGAGGACTAGCGGGAGACGATGAGCAGTTCTTC
cdr3_aa: CASRGLAGDDEQFF
j_call: TRBJ2-1
v_call: TRBV27
clone_size: -
d_call: TRBD2

cdr3_nt: TGTGCCAGCAGCCACAGGGGGCCTAGCACAGATACGCAGTATTTT
cdr3_aa: CASSHRGPSTDTQYF
j_call: TRBJ2-3
v_call: TRBV7-9
clone_size: -
d_call: TRBD1

cdr3_nt: TGCGCCAGCAGCCAAGAACGTAGATACGAGCAGTACTTC
cdr3_aa: CASSQERRYEQYF
j_call: TRBJ2-7
v_call: TRBV4-1
clone_size: -
d_call: -

cdr3_nt: TGTGCCAGTCGAGCCCTTCCGGGCACTGAAGCTTTCTTT
cdr3_aa: CASRALPGTEAFF
j_call: TRBJ1-1
v_call: TRBV6-5
clone_size: -
d_call: -

cdr3_nt: TGTGCCAGCAGCGGGGGACTAGCGGGAACCGGGGAGCTGTTTTTT
cdr3_aa: CASSGGLAGTGELFF
j_call: TRBJ2-2
v_call: TRBV13
clone_size: -
d_call: TRBD2

cdr3_nt: TGTGCCAGCAGCTTGGACTACGAGCAGTACTTC
cdr3_aa: CASSLDYEQYF
j_call: TRBJ2-7
v_call: TRBV5-6
clone_size: few
d_call: -

cdr3_nt: TGTGCCAGCTCACCAGGACAGGGTCTTTCCTACAATGAGCAGTTCTTC
cdr3_aa: CASSPGQGLSYNEQFF
j_call: TRBJ2-1
v_call: TRBV18
clone_size: -
d_call: TRBD1

cdr3_nt: TGTGCCAGTAGTGCCCCCCCCACAGATACGCAGTATTTT
cdr3_aa: CASSAPPTDTQYF
j_call: TRBJ2-3
v_call: TRBV19
clone_size: -
d_call: -

cdr3_nt: TGTGCCAGCAGCTTTATGGGACTAGAGGTGGGGGGCAATGAGCAGTTCTTC
cdr3_aa: CASSFMGLEVGGNEQFF
j_call: TRBJ2-1
v_call: TRBV12-1
clone_size: -
d_call: -

cdr3_nt: TGTGCCAGCAGCTTAAAGGGCTCAGATACGCAGTATTTT
cdr3_aa: CASSLKGSDTQYF
j_call: TRBJ2-3
v_call: TRBV5-8
clone_size: -
d_call: -

cdr3_nt: TGTGCCAGCAGTTTACAGGACCGGGACAGGCCGACCTACGAGCAGTACTTC
cdr3_aa: CASSLQDRDRPTYEQYF
j_call: TRBJ2-7
v_call: TRBV28
clone_size: -
d_call: TRBD1

cdr3_nt: TGTGCCAGCACCCTCTCCAGGGTCCACGAGCAGTACTTC
cdr3_aa: CASTLSRVHEQYF
j_call: TRBJ2-7
v_call: TRBV28
clone_size: -
d_call: -

cdr3_nt: TGTGCCAGCAGCCAAGCAGGCGGTCCCGGGGAGCTGTTTTTT
cdr3_aa: CASSQAGGPGELFF
j_call: TRBJ2-2
v_call: TRBV14
clone_size: -
d_call: -

cdr3_nt: TGTGCCAGCAGTGAAGCCGGCAGGAACTATGGCTACACCTTC
cdr3_aa: CASSEAGRNYGYTF
j_call: TRBJ1-2
v_call: TRBV2
clone_size: -
d_call: -

cdr3_nt: TGCGCCAGCAGCCAAGACCCCGACAGCAAGTCTAGCACAGATACGCAGTATTTT
cdr3_aa: CASSQDPDSKSSTDTQYF
j_call: TRBJ2-3
v_call: TRBV4-1
clone_size: -
d_call: -

cdr3_nt: TGTGCCAGCAGCGTAGGTCTGACTAGCGGGACCAATGAGCAGTTCTTC
cdr3_aa: CASSVGLTSGTNEQFF
j_call: TRBJ2-1
v_call: TRBV9
clone_size: -
d_call: TRBD2

cdr3_nt: TGCGCCAGCAGCTTGATGGGGCAGGTTGGTGAAAAACTGTTTTTT
cdr3_aa: CASSLMGQVGEKLFF
j_call: TRBJ1-4
v_call: TRBV5-1
clone_size: -
d_call: -